This T cell receptor (beta chain) originates from a study of OX40 agonist ivuxolimab in advanced cancers. In this sample, this clone turned up once. The CDR3 totals 18 residues. The germline V gene encodes CDR1 SGHRS and CDR2 YFSETQ. The V and J ends lost 0 bases and 3 bases, in that order; junction bases with no gene match: 6. Clones were read by immunoSEQ multiplex PCR, and TCRdb kept only the in-frame ones, dropping some. This repertoire shows over 90,000 clones, around 87% found once; its top ten account for roughly 0.15%. The chain has TRBV5-1 and TRBJ2-2; 12 bases line up with TRBD2. The receptor comes from an adult with an advanced solid tumor such as melanoma, head and neck, liver or kidney cancer. The sample consisted of CD4+ or CD8+ T cells sorted from blood, taken in a trial of the OX40 agonist ivuxolimab. This CDR3 is CASSLAGLAGTHTGELFF. The CDR3 nucleotides are TGCGCCAGCAGCTTGGCCGGACTAGCGGGGACCCACACCGGGGAGCTGTTTTTT.